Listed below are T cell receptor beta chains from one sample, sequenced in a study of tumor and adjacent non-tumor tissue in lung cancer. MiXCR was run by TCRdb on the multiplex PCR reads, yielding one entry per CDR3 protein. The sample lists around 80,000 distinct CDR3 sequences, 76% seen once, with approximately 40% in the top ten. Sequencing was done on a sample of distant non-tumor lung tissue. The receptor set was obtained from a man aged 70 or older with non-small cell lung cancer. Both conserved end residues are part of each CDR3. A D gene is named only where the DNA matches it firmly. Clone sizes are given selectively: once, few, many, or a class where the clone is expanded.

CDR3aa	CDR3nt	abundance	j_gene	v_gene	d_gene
CASSFGGSSYNSALHF	TGTGCCAGCAGCTTCGGTGGTAGCTCCTATAATTCAGCCCTCCACTTT	.	TRBJ1-6	TRBV5-6	.
CASSEGRFSGNTIYF	TGTGCCAGCAGTGAAGGACGTTTCTCTGGAAACACAATATATTTT	.	TRBJ1-3	TRBV6-5	.
CASSGEGIGTNEAFF	TGTGCCAGCAGCGGGGAGGGGATTGGTACCAATGAAGCTTTCTTT	.	TRBJ1-1	TRBV28	.
CASRRNSGHGNSPLHF	TGTGCCAGCAGACGGAATTCGGGACACGGAAATTCACCCCTCCACTTT	.	TRBJ1-6	TRBV7-8	.
CASVIDRGTYNEQFF	TGTGCCAGCGTCATCGACAGGGGGACCTATAATGAGCAGTTCTTC	once	TRBJ2-1	TRBV11-3	TRBD1
CASSSGTGNSCGELFF	TGTGCCAGCAGCTCTGGAACCGGGAACTCATGCGGGGAGCTGTTTTTT	.	TRBJ2-2	TRBV5-6	.
CASRRNITDTQYF	TGTGCAAGCAGACGAAATATCACAGATACGCAGTATTTT	.	TRBJ2-3	TRBV12-3/TRBV12-4	.
CANSPQGRAEASF	TGTGCCAACAGCCCACAGGGTAGGGCTGAAGCTTCCTTT	.	TRBJ1-1	TRBV28	.
CASSFRGADTQYF	TGTGCCAGCAGTTTTAGGGGGGCAGATACGCAGTATTTT	.	TRBJ2-3	TRBV12-3/TRBV12-4	.
CASNLGTSDKPFF	TGTGCCAGCAACTTAGGGACATCCGATAAACCTTTCTTT	large	TRBJ1-1	TRBV11-2	.
CACSYSIEGTRASNQPQYF	TGTGCCTGCAGTTACTCAATTGAGGGTACAAGAGCGAGCAATCAGCCCCAGTATTTT	.	TRBJ2-3	TRBV6-2/TRBV6-3	.
CANRQGVSMHNEQFF	TGTGCTAACAGACAGGGGGTGTCAATGCACAATGAGCAGTTCTTC	.	TRBJ2-1	TRBV6-1	TRBD1
CASSESAVRPYNEQFF	TGCGCCAGCAGTGAGAGTGCTGTAAGGCCCTACAATGAGCAGTTCTTC	many	TRBJ2-1	TRBV10-1	.
CARRTGAAEAFF	TGTGCCAGGAGGACAGGGGCAGCTGAAGCTTTCTTT	.	TRBJ1-1	TRBV6-5	TRBD1
CVSNLERLGRPSYNEQFF	TGTGTCAGCAACTTAGAACGTCTGGGGCGGCCTTCCTACAATGAGCAGTTCTTC	.	TRBJ2-1	TRBV11-2	.
CTISPRQGATDTQYF	TGTACCATCAGCCCAAGACAGGGAGCCACAGATACACAGTATTTT	.	TRBJ2-3	TRBV11-3	TRBD1
CTSSRFAGTRYTGELIF	TGTACCAGCAGCCGCTTTGCGGGAACTCGATACACCGGGGAGCTGATTTTT	.	TRBJ2-2	TRBV28	.
CASSSIPYTGELFF	TGTGCCAGCAGCTCAATTCCATACACCGGGGAGCTGTTTTTT	many	TRBJ2-2	TRBV9	.
CTSRYRGGYYGYTF	TGCACCAGCAGGTACAGGGGAGGGTACTATGGCTACACCTTC	few	TRBJ1-2	TRBV10-2	TRBD1
CASSFGDKTLNSEAFF	TGTGCCAGCAGCTTCGGAGACAAAACCCTGAACAGTGAAGCTTTCTTT	.	TRBJ1-1	TRBV11-3	.
CANSSEPPGLAGDSAETQYF	TGTGCCAATAGCTCAGAACCTCCAGGACTAGCGGGAGATTCTGCCGAGACCCAGTACTTC	.	TRBJ2-5	TRBV7-8	TRBD2
CASSSSFSGRPVNEQFF	TGTGCGAGCAGCTCCAGCTTTAGCGGGAGACCCGTCAATGAGCAGTTCTTC	.	TRBJ2-1	TRBV11-1	TRBD2
CASRKSDHPTSGLPQESQHF	TGTGCCAGCAGAAAAAGCGACCATCCGACTAGCGGGCTTCCCCAGGAGTCCCAGCACTTC	.	TRBJ2-5	TRBV12-3/TRBV12-4	TRBD2
CASSLGHLYEQYF	TGCGCCAGCAGCCTGGGACACCTCTACGAGCAGTACTTC	.	TRBJ2-7	TRBV6-1	.
CASSLAGTQSDYGYTF	TGCGCCAGCAGCTTGGCCGGGACGCAATCAGACTATGGCTACACCTTC	.	TRBJ1-2	TRBV5-1	.
CASRDSGTNVLTF	TGTGCCAGCAGGGATTCGGGAACCAACGTCCTGACTTTC	many	TRBJ2-6	TRBV28	.
CASSSPWVGSEQFF	TGTGCCAGCAGCTCTCCCTGGGTTGGTAGTGAGCAGTTCTTC	many	TRBJ2-1	TRBV28	.
CACSSVRSRKLFF	TGCGCATGCAGTTCCGTCAGGAGTCGGAAACTGTTTTTT	.	TRBJ2-2	TRBV10-2	.
CAGSLFAGYDQYF	TGTGCCGGCAGCTTGTTTGCTGGATACGATCAGTACTTC	once	TRBJ2-7	TRBV11-1	.
CASSSIPPGEQFF	TGTGCCAGCAGCTCCATCCCTCCCGGAGAGCAGTTCTTC	.	TRBJ2-1	TRBV11-3	.
CARSETLNTEAFF	TGTGCCAGAAGTGAAACACTGAACACTGAGGCTTTCTTT	.	TRBJ1-1	TRBV6-2/TRBV6-3	.
CVSSPVGENGYTF	TGTGTCAGCAGTCCGGTAGGGGAAAATGGCTACACCTTC	few	TRBJ1-2	TRBV11-2	.
CASSFSRSFAYGYTF	TGTGCCAGCAGCTTTTCCAGGAGCTTCGCGTATGGCTACACCTTC	.	TRBJ1-2	TRBV11-2	.
CASSDQKWQISSYNEQFF	TGTGCCAGCAGTGACCAAAAGTGGCAGATAAGCTCCTACAATGAGCAGTTCTTC	few	TRBJ2-1	TRBV25-1	.
CSDLGQGSTEAFF	TGCAGCGACCTCGGACAGGGGAGTACTGAAGCTTTCTTT	.	TRBJ1-1	TRBV29-1	TRBD1
CASSESTRRSYNEQFF	TGTGCCAGCAGTGAGTCCACCCGCAGGTCCTACAATGAGCAGTTCTTC	.	TRBJ2-1	TRBV6-4	.
CAISSRTTVSPYEQYF	TGTGCCATCAGTAGTAGGACCACTGTAAGCCCCTACGAGCAGTACTTC	.	TRBJ2-7	TRBV6-1	.
CAGSLTTLNSGAFF	TGTGCCGGCAGCTTGACGACTCTGAACTCTGGAGCTTTCTTT	.	TRBJ1-1	TRBV7-9	.
CSVSWTDNSPLHF	TGTAGCGTTTCGTGGACGGATAATTCACCCCTCCACTTT	.	TRBJ1-6	TRBV29-1	.
CPSIIGGGPNSNQPQYF	TGTCCCAGCATCATAGGGGGCGGCCCCAATAGCAATCAGCCCCAGTATTTT	.	TRBJ2-3	TRBV28	TRBD1
CICSPGTVGQETQYF	TGTATTTGCAGCCCGGGGACAGTTGGGCAAGAGACCCAGTACTTC	.	TRBJ2-5	TRBV11-2	TRBD1
CASSPGFLLPLHF	TGTGCTAGCAGTCCAGGGTTTTTGTTACCCCTCCACTTT	.	TRBJ1-6	TRBV6-5	.
CASSTQGANTGELFF	TGTGCCAGCAGTACTCAGGGGGCGAACACCGGGGAGCTGTTTTTT	.	TRBJ2-2	TRBV28	TRBD1
CSPKPYLQTGQDTQYF	TGCAGCCCCAAGCCCTACCTGCAGACAGGTCAAGATACCCAGTACTTC	.	TRBJ2-5	TRBV29-1	.
CASTRRDVTTDTQYF	TGTGCCAGCACCCGCCGGGATGTAACCACAGATACGCAGTATTTT	.	TRBJ2-3	TRBV11-3	.
CASSGEGETQYF	TGTGCCAGCTCAGGGGAAGGGGAGACCCAGTACTTC	.	TRBJ2-5	TRBV11-2	.
CASSIGGGNYGYTF	TGTGCCAGCAGTATAGGGGGTGGTAACTATGGCTACACCTTC	.	TRBJ1-2	TRBV28	.
CASSVGRSNTGELSF	TGCGCCAGTAGTGTAGGGAGGTCGAACACTGGGGAGCTGTCTTTT	.	TRBJ2-2	TRBV10-1	.
CASSTSGRHYEQYF	TGCGCCAGCAGTACTAGCGGGAGACACTACGAGCAATACTTC	.	TRBJ2-7	TRBV10-2	TRBD2
CANSFPRGLAGLNEQFF	TGTGCCAACAGTTTCCCAAGGGGACTAGCGGGTCTTAATGAGCAGTTCTTC	.	TRBJ2-1	TRBV12-3/TRBV12-4	TRBD2
CASSRIGTGIGSGNTIYF	TGCGCCAGCAGTCGTATCGGGACAGGGATCGGCTCTGGAAACACCATATATTTT	.	TRBJ1-3	TRBV12-3/TRBV12-4	TRBD1
CNVEGGGFYGYTF	TGCAACGTTGAAGGCGGCGGATTCTATGGCTATACCTTC	.	TRBJ1-2	TRBV29-1	.
CASSDTSGLDEQFF	TGTGCCAGCAGTGATACTAGCGGACTCGATGAGCAGTTCTTC	.	TRBJ2-1	TRBV6-1	TRBD2
CTISSQSRGEDEQFF	TGTACCATCAGCTCCCAGAGTAGGGGTGAGGATGAGCAGTTCTTC	.	TRBJ2-1	TRBV11-3	.
CASSDSTSGSYNEQFF	TGTGCCAGCAGTGACTCGACTAGCGGGAGTTACAATGAGCAGTTCTTC	many	TRBJ2-1	TRBV6-4	TRBD2
CSFVPYQSSGEVGYTF	TGCAGCTTTGTTCCCTATCAATCCTCGGGAGAAGTTGGCTACACCTTC	.	TRBJ1-2	TRBV29-1	.
CASITTGVSYEQYF	TGTGCCAGCATCACGACAGGGGTTTCCTACGAGCAATACTTC	.	TRBJ2-7	TRBV6-5	TRBD1
CSANDNMETQYF	TGCAGTGCTAATGACAATATGGAGACCCAGTACTTC	many	TRBJ2-5	TRBV20-1	.
CASSQGAAYAYTF	TGCGCCAGCAGCCAAGGGGCGGCATATGCATACACCTTC	.	TRBJ1-2	TRBV4-3	.